The 2 T cell receptor beta chains below come from one sample, sequenced in a study of blood T cell repertoires in COVID-19. Assay used: immunoSEQ multiplex PCR; TCRdb lists only in-frame clones, some missing. The sample lists roughly 380,000 clones; about 89% were seen once. Sequencing input: peripheral blood. The source of these receptors is a woman aged 40 to 50 with COVID-19, enrolled during active disease.

DNA of the CDR3: TGTGCCAGCAGTTTAAGGATGGGCAGGGGAAGCCCTTATAGCAATCAGCCCCAGCATTTT. It is translated as CASSLRMGRGSPYSNQPQHF. V usage is TRBV27 and J usage is TRBJ1-5, with a tentative D call TRBD1 (6 bases). Trimming cost V 2 bases and J 0 bases, with 23 bases left between them. The length of the CDR3 is 20 residues. CDR1 MNHEY and CDR2 SMNVEV come from the germline V gene (reference sequence).

The chain links TRBV4-3 to TRBJ2-2, with TRBD2 identical over 12 bases. Per the germline V gene, CDR1 is LGHNA and CDR2 is YSLEER. The CDR3 is made up of 15 amino acids. The junction had 0 bases not matched to a gene; V was cut back by 1 base and J by 6 bases. The CDR3, as DNA: TGCGCCAGCAGCCAAGGACTAGCGGGAGCCGGGGAGCTGTTTTTT. Protein: CASSQGLAGAGELFF.